This T cell receptor beta chain stems from a study of blood T cell repertoires in COVID-19. Some clones are missing from TCRdb's copy, which holds only in-frame ones; the method was immunoSEQ multiplex PCR. The sample contains about 85,000 clones, about 90% of which appear only once. The CDR3 has 14 residues. CDR1 and CDR2 from the germline V gene are SNHLY and FYNNEI. The J segment lost 7 bases and the V segment lost 3 bases, leaving 4 bases of the junction unmatched. The source of this sequence is an elderly woman with acute or convalescent COVID-19. The J gene is TRBJ2-2, the V gene TRBV2; 8 bases are shared with TRBD2. Sequenced sample: peripheral blood. The CDR3 here is CASSERGAGGELFF. CDR3 sequence (DNA): TGTGCCAGCAGTGAGCGGGGGGCCGGCGGGGAGCTGTTTTTT.